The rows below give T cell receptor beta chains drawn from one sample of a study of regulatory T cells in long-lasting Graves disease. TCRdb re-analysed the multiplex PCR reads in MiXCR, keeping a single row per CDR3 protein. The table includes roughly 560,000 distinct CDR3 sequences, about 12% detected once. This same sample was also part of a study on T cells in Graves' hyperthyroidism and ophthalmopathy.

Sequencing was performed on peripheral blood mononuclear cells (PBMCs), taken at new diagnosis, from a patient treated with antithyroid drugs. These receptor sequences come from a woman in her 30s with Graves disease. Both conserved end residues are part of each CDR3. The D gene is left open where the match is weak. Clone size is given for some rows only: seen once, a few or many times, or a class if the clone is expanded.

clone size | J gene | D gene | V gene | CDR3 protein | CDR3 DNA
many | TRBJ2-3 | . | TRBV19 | CASSPSPSTDTQYF | TGTGCCAGTAGTCCCAGCCCTAGCACAGATACGCAGTATTTT
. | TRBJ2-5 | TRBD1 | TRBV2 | CASCGTGGGETQYF | TGTGCCAGCTGTGGGACAGGGGGAGGCGAGACCCAGTACTTC
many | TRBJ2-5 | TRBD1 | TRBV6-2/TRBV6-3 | CASSRAGGPMTQYF | TGTGCCAGCAGCCGCGCAGGGGGCCCAATGACCCAGTACTTC
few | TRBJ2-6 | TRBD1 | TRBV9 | CASSATGATSGANVLTF | TGTGCCAGCAGCGCGACAGGGGCTACCTCTGGGGCCAACGTCCTGACTTTC
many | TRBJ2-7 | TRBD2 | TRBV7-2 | CASSKTSGNLYEQYF | TGTGCCAGCAGCAAGACTAGCGGAAATCTTTACGAGCAGTACTTC
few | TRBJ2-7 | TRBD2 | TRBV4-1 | CASSQGRGRDEQYF | TGTGCCAGCAGCCAAGGACGAGGGAGGGACGAGCAGTACTTC
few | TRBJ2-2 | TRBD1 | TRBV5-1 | CASSLGIMSFPRQGAVAGELFF | TGCGCCAGCAGCTTGGGGATAATGAGTTTTCCCCGACAGGGGGCTGTTGCCGGGGAGCTGTTTTTT
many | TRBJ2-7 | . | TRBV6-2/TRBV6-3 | CASSFQAGSGDEQYF | TGTGCCAGCAGTTTCCAGGCTGGGAGTGGGGACGAGCAGTACTTC
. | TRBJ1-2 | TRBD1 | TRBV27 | CASSLTRTGSGYTF | TGTGCCAGCAGTTTAACCCGGACAGGGAGCGGCTACACCTTC
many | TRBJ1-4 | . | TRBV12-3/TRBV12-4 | CASSLADRTNEKLFF | TGTGCCAGCAGTTTAGCGGACAGAACTAATGAAAAACTGTTTTTT
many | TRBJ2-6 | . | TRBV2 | CASSESRSGANVLTF | TGTGCCAGCAGTGAGAGCCGCTCTGGGGCCAACGTCCTGACTTTC
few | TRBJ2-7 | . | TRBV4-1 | CASSQVPIRSSYEQYF | TGCGCCAGCAGCCAAGTCCCAATCAGGAGCTCCTACGAGCAGTACTTC
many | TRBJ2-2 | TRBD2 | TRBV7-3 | CASSLAGGPTGELFF | TGTGCCAGCAGTTTAGCGGGAGGGCCCACCGGGGAGCTGTTTTTT
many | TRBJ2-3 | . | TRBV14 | CASSQGDTLTDTQYF | TGTGCCAGCAGCCAAGGGGACACCCTCACAGATACGCAGTATTTT
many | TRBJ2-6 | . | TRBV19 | CASSTPSGANVLTF | TGTGCCAGCAGTACCCCCTCTGGGGCCAACGTCCTGACTTTC
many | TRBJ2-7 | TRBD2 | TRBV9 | CASSVGGGATYEQYF | TGTGCCAGCAGCGTAGGGGGGGGAGCGACCTACGAGCAGTACTTC
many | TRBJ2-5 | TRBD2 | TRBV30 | CAWSESGRAGETQYF | TGTGCCTGGAGTGAGAGCGGGAGGGCCGGGGAGACCCAGTACTTC
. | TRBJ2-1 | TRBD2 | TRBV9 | CASSVSGDSYNEQFF | TGTGCCAGCAGCGTAAGCGGGGATTCCTACAATGAGCAGTTCTTC
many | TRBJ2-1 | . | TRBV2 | CASSAKGSSYNEQFF | TGTGCCAGCAGTGCAAAGGGGAGCTCCTACAATGAGCAGTTCTTC
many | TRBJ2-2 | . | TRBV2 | CASRLDGVNTGELFF | TGTGCCAGCAGACTAGACGGGGTAAACACCGGGGAGCTGTTTTTT
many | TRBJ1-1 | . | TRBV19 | CASSISSGETEAFF | TGTGCCAGTAGTATATCCTCAGGGGAGACTGAAGCTTTCTTT
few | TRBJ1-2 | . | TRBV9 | CASSDRPGHRNYGYTF | TGTGCCAGCAGCGACCGACCGGGACACCGGAACTATGGCTACACCTTC
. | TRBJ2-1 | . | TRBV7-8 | CASSIGGASVSYNEQFF | TGTGCCAGCAGCATAGGGGGTGCTAGCGTCTCCTACAATGAGCAGTTCTTC
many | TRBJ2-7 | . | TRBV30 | CAWGISYEQYF | TGTGCCTGGGGGATCTCCTACGAGCAGTACTTC
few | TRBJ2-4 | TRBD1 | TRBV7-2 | CASSLLGTGANIQYF | TGTGCCAGCAGCTTATTAGGGACAGGGGCAAACATTCAGTACTTC
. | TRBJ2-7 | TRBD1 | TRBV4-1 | CASSQTDRAGEQYF | TGCGCCAGCAGCCAGACTGACAGGGCGGGCGAGCAGTACTTC
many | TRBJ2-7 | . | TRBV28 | CASFALPGFNSYEQYF | TGTGCCAGCTTTGCACTACCAGGTTTCAACTCCTACGAGCAGTACTTC
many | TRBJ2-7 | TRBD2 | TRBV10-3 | CAISPHLAGGVYEQYF | TGTGCCATCAGTCCTCACCTAGCGGGAGGAGTCTACGAGCAGTACTTC
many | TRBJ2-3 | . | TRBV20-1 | CSARAVNTDTQYF | TGCAGTGCTAGAGCTGTCAACACAGATACGCAGTATTTT
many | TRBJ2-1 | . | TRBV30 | CAWSVGSSYNEQFF | TGTGCCTGGAGTGTGGGGAGCTCCTACAATGAGCAGTTCTTC
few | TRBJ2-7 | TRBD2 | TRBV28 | CASSSSGNEQYF | TGTGCCAGCAGTTCTAGCGGGAACGAGCAGTACTTC
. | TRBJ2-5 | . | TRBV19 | CASSFGQNDAFF | TGTGCCAGCAGTTTCGGACAAAACGATGCGTTCTTC
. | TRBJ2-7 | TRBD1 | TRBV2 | CASSQVTGGTYEQYF | TGTGCCAGCAGCCAAGTGACAGGGGGGACCTACGAGCAGTACTTC
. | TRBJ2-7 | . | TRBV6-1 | CASSEVGTVSRQYF | TGTGCCAGCAGTGAAGTGGGAACCGTTAGTCGACAGTACTTC
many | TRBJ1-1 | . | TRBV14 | CASSQDSGNTEAFF | TGTGCCAGCAGCCAAGACTCGGGGAACACTGAAGCTTTCTTT
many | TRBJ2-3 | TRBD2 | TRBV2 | CASKPLAGPMDTQYF | TGTGCCAGCAAACCACTAGCGGGGCCCATGGATACGCAGTATTTT
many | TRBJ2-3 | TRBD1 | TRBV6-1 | CASRRDRVTDTQYF | TGTGCCAGCAGACGGGACAGGGTCACAGATACGCAGTATTTT
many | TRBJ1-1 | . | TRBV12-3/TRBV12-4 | CACSRTGGWGTEAFF | TGTGCCTGCAGCCGAACGGGGGGTTGGGGAACTGAAGCTTTCTTT
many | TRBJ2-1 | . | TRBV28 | CASSLGPGGLEQFF | TGTGCCAGCAGTTTGGGACCCGGAGGTTTGGAGCAGTTCTTC
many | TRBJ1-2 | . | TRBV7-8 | CASSHRVSGGYTF | TGTGCCAGCAGCCACAGGGTTAGTGGTGGCTACACCTTC
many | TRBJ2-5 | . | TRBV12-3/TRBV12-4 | CASSWTAFGERGTQYF | TGTGCCAGCAGCTGGACAGCCTTTGGGGAAAGAGGGACCCAGTACTTC
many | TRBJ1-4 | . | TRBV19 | CASSIQRGTEKLFF | TGTGCCAGTAGTATACAGAGAGGAACAGAAAAACTGTTTTTT